What follows describes a single TCR beta chain. Its target is not known. With 10 bases removed from V and 6 bases from J, the gap between germline ends came to 20 bases. The germline CDR1 and CDR2 sequences are SGHNT and YYREEE (reference sequence). CDR3 size: 14 residues. TCR beta VDJ and CDR3 profiling used genomic DNA as template. TCRdb ran MiXCR on the reads and lists one entry per CDR3 protein. The sample includes over 100,000 distinct CDR3 sequences, about 40% of them seen just once. The data were taken from a study of CD8+CD57+ T cells in acquired aplastic anemia. Study-level points and caveats: The study identified 25 to 30 CD8+ CDR3 sequences shared by patients and controls.

The sequenced sample consisted of sorted CD4+, CD8+, or CD8+CD57+ T cells (not recorded which) from PBMCs. The clonotype comes from a human donor in good health, serving as a control. The chain uses TRBV5-4 and TRBJ1-5, with D possibly being TRBD1 (5 bases). The CDR3 nucleotides are TGTGCCGGCGTCCGGGCAGGGCAGATTCAGCCCCAGCATTTT. Protein: CAGVRAGQIQPQHF.